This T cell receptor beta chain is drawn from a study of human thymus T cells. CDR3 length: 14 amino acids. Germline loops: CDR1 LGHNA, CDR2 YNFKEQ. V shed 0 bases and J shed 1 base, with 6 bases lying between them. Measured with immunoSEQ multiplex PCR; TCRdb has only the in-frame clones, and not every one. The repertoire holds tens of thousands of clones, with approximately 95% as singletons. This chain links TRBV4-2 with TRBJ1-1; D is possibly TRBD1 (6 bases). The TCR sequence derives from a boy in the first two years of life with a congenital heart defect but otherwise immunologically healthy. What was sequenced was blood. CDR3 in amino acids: CASSQETGNTEAFF. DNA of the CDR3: TGTGCCAGCAGCCAAGAGACAGGGAACACTGAAGCTTTCTTT.